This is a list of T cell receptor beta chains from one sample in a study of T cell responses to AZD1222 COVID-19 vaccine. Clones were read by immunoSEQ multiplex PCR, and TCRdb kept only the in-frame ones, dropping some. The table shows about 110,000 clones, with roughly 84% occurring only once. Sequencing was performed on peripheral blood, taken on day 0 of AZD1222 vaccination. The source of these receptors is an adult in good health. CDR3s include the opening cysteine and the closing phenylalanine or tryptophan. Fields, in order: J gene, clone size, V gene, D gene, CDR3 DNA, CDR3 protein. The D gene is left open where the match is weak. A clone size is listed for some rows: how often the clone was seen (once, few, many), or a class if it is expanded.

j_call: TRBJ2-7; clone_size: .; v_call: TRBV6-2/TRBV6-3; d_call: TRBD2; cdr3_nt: TGTGCCAGCAGTTACCCCGGGGGGACTAGCGGGAAATACGAGCAGTACTTC; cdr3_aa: CASSYPGGTSGKYEQYF
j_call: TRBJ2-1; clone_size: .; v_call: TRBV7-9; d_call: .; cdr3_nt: TGTGCCAGCAGCCCGCTCACGGGGGCTTCCTTAAATGAGCAGTTCTTC; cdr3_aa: CASSPLTGASLNEQFF
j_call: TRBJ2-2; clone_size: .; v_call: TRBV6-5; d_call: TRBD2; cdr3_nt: TGTGCCACTGGAGGACTAGGTGACGCCGGGGAGCTGTTTTTT; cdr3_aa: CATGGLGDAGELFF
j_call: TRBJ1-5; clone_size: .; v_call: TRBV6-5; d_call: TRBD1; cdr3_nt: TGTGCCAGCAGTACTCGGGACAGGGGATTTCAGCCCCAGCATTTT; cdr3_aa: CASSTRDRGFQPQHF
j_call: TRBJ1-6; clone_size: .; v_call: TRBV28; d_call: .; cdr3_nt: TGTGCCAGCAGTTTCCTTGGAGGCAGTGGAAAACGCAATAATTCACCCCTCCACTTT; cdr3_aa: CASSFLGGSGKRNNSPLHF
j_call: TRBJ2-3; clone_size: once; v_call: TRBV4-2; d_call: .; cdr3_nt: TGTGCCAGCAGCGGGGAGTCGGCTAGCGGCACAGATACGCAGTATTTT; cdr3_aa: CASSGESASGTDTQYF
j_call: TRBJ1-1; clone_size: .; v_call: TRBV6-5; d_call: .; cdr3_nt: TGTGCCAGCAGTTACGGCAGGGCACTTTGGAACACTGAAGCTTTCTTT; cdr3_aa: CASSYGRALWNTEAFF
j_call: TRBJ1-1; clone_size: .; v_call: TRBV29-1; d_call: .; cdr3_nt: TGCAGCGTTTTACCGATGCGACAGCCGGAGAACACTGAAGCTTTCTTT; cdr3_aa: CSVLPMRQPENTEAFF
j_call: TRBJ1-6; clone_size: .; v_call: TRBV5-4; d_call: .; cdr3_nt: TGTGCCAGCAGCTTGGACGGGGGTGGTAATTCACCCCTCCACTTT; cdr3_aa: CASSLDGGGNSPLHF
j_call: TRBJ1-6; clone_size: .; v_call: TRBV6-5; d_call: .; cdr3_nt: TGTGCCAGCATCCAGACAGACGCCTATAATTCACCCCTCCACTTT; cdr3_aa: CASIQTDAYNSPLHF
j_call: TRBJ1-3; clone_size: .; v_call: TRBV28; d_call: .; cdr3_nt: TGTGCCAGCAGCCAGGGAGGGGAGGCCCCGGGGGCCATATATTTT; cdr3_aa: CASSQGGEAPGAIYF
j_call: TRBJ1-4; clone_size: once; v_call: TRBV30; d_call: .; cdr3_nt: TGTGCCTGGAGTAGAGGCGAGGGGGAAAAACTGTTTTTT; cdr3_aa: CAWSRGEGEKLFF
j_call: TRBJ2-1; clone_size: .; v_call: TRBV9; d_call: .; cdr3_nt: TGTGCCAGCAGTGCCTCCTACAATGAGCAGTTCTTC; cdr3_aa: CASSASYNEQFF
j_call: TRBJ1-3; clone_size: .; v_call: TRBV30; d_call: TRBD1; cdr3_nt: TGTGCCTGGGGGAACAGGGGCTCTGGAAACACCATATATTTT; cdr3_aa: CAWGNRGSGNTIYF
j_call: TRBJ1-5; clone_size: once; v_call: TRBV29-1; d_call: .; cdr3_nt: TGCAGCGTTGGGAGCAGAGGTAGCAATCAGCCCCAGCATTTT; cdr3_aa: CSVGSRGSNQPQHF
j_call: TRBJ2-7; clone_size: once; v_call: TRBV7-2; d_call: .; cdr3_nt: TGTGCCAGCAGCTTAGAGCCTAGAGGCGAGCAGTACTTC; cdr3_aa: CASSLEPRGEQYF
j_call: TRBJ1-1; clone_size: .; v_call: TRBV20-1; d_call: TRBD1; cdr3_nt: TGCAGTGCTACCAGGACAGGGGGGGCTTTCTTT; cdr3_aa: CSATRTGGAFF
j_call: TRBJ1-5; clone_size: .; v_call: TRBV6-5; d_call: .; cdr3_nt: TGTGCCAGCAGTCTCGATTATAGCAATCAGCCCCAGCATTTT; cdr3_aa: CASSLDYSNQPQHF
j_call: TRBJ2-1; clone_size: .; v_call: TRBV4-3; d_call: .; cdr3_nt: TGCGCCAGCAGCCAGGGGGCCCAAGAAAGCTCCTACAATGAGCAGTTCTTC; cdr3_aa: CASSQGAQESSYNEQFF
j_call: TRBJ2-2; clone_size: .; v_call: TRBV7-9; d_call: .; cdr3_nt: TGTGCCAGCAGCTTAACCGCCACCTACAACACCGGGGAGCTGTTTTTT; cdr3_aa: CASSLTATYNTGELFF
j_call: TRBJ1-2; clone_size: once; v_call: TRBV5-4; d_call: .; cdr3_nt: TGTGCCAGCAGCTTTCGGGGAAGTAACTATGGCTACACCTTC; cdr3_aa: CASSFRGSNYGYTF
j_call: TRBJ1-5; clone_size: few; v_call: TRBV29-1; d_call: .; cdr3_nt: TGCAGCGTTGAAGAGTCGGGCGGCAATCAGCCCCAGCATTTT; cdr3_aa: CSVEESGGNQPQHF
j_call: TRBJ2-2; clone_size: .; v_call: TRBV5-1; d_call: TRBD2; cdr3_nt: TGCGCCAGCAGCTTGAGGGCGGGGGACACCGGGGAGCTGTTTTTT; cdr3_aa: CASSLRAGDTGELFF
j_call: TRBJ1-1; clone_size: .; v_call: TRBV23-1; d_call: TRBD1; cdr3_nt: TGCGCCAGCAGTCAATCCCCCAGGGGGAGGACTGAAGCTTTCTTT; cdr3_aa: CASSQSPRGRTEAFF
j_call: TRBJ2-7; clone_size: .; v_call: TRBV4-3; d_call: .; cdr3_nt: TGCGCCAGCAGCCAAGATAGTAAGGGTAGCTTCGAGCAGTACTTC; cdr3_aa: CASSQDSKGSFEQYF
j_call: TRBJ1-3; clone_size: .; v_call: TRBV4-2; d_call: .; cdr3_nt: TGTGCCAGCAGCCAAGATGTCGGCGCAAGCTCTGGAAACACCATATATTTT; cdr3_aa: CASSQDVGASSGNTIYF
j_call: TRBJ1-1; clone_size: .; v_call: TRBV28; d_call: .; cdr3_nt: TGTGCCAGCAGTTTACGGCAGGGGTGGTTCACTGAAGCTTTCTTT; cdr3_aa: CASSLRQGWFTEAFF
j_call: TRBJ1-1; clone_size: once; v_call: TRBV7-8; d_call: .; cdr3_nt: TGTGCCAGCAGCCCTCTGCGGGGGACTGAAGCTTTCTTT; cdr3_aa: CASSPLRGTEAFF
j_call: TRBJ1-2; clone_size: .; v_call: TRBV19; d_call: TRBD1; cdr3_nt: TGTGCCAGTAGTTCCCTCCGCGGACAGGGGACTAACTATGGCTACACCTTC; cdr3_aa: CASSSLRGQGTNYGYTF
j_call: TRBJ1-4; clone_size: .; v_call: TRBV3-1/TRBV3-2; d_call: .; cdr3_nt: TGTGCCAGCAGCCAAGGCAGTAGGGAAAAACTGTTTTTT; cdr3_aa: CASSQGSREKLFF
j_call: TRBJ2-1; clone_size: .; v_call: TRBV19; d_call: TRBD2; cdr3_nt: TGTGCCAGTGGGCTAGCGGGGGGCCCTAGCTCCTACAATGAGCAGTTCTTC; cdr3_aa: CASGLAGGPSSYNEQFF
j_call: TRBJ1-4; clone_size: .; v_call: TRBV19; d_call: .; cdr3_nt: TGTGCCAGTTCGGGGGCAACTAATGAAAAACTGTTTTTT; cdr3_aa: CASSGATNEKLFF
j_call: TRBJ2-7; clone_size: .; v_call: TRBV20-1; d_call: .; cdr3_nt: TGCAGTGCTAGTGAACCAAGGGGGGAATACGAGCAGTACTTC; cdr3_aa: CSASEPRGEYEQYF
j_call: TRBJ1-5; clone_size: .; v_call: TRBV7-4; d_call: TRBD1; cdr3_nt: TGTGCCAGCAGCTTTGACAGGGTAAGTGATCAGCCCCAGCATTTT; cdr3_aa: CASSFDRVSDQPQHF
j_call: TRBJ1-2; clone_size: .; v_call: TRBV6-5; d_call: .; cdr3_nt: TGTGCCAGCAGTTACTCGGATTATGGCTACACCTTC; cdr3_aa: CASSYSDYGYTF
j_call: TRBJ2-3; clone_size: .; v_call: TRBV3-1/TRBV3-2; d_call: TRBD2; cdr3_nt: TGTGCCAGCAGCCAAGCGGCTAGCGGGGGGGGAGATACGCAGTATTTT; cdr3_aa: CASSQAASGGGDTQYF
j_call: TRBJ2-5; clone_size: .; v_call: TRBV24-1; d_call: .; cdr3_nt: TGTGCCACCAGTGACTCTCAGTCCGCTACTCACTTC; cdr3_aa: CATSDSQSATHF
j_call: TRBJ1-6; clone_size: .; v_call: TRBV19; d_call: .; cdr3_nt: TGTGCCAGTAGTATGGCAGAGGGGCTTCTAGGCTATAATTCACCCCTCCACTTT; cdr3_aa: CASSMAEGLLGYNSPLHF
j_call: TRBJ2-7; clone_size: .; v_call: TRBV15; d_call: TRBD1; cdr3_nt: TGTGCCACCAGCAGACGAGGGACAGCATACGAGCAGTACTTC; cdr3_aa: CATSRRGTAYEQYF
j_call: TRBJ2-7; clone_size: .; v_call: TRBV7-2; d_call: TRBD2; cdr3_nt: TGTGCCAGCAGCTTCCCCGGGGGGGGGTACCTTTCCTACGAGCAGTACTTC; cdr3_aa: CASSFPGGGYLSYEQYF
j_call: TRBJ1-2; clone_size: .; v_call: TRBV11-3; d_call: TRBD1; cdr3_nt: TGTGCCAGCCCCTGTGGGAGGGGGCGGCCCTGTTTTTGCTACACCTTC; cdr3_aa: CASPCGRGRPCFCYTF
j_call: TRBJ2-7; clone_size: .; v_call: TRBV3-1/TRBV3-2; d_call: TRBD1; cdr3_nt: TGTGCCAGCAGCTCCCGGGACAGGGGTTACGAGCAGTACTTC; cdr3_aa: CASSSRDRGYEQYF
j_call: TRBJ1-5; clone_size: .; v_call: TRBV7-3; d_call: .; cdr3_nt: TGTGCCAGCAGCCCCAACGCGGATCAGCCCCAGCATTTT; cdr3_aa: CASSPNADQPQHF
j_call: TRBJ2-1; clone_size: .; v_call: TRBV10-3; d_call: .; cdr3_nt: TGTGCCATCAGTGCGGGGGTCGGGCTCAAGTCCTACAATGAGCAGTTCTTC; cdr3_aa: CAISAGVGLKSYNEQFF
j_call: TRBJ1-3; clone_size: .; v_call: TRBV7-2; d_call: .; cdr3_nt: TGTGCCAGCAGCCCACAGGCTGGAAACACCATATATTTT; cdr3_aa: CASSPQAGNTIYF
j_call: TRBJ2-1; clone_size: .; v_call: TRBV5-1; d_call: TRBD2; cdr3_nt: TGCGCCAGCAGCATTGGCCCAGCGGGGGCGACCAATGAGCAGTTCTTC; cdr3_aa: CASSIGPAGATNEQFF
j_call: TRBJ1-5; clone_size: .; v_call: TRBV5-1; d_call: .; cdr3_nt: TGCGCCAGCAGCTTGGGTGGGTCTCAGCCCCAGCATTTT; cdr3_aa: CASSLGGSQPQHF
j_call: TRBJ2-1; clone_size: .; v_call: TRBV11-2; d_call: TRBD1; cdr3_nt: TGTGCCAGCAGCCGTACCGGGACAGGGGGAAATGAGCAGTTCTTC; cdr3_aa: CASSRTGTGGNEQFF
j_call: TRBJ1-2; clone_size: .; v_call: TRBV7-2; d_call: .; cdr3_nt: TGTGCCAGCAGCCTAGCGGGGGCGGTCCTAGGAACCTTC; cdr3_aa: CASSLAGAVLGTF
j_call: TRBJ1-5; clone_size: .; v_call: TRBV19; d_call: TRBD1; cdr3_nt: TGTGCCAGTAGTTCGAGGACAGGGGGGAGCAATCAGCCCCAGCATTTT; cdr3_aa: CASSSRTGGSNQPQHF
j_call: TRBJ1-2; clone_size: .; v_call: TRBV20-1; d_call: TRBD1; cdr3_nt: TGCAGTGCTAGTCGCAGACAGGGCGGCTATGGCTACACCTTC; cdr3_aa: CSASRRQGGYGYTF
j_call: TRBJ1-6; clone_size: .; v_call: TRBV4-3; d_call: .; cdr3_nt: TGCGCCAGCAGCCAAGAAGTAGTGGGTAATGTTTCACCCCTCCACTTT; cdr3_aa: CASSQEVVGNVSPLHF
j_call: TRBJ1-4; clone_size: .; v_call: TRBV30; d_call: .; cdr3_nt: TGTGCCTGGAGGAGGGGAAGTGGTGAAAAACTGTTTTTT; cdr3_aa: CAWRRGSGEKLFF
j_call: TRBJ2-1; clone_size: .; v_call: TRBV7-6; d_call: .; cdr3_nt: TGTGCCAGCAGCTTAACGACAAGCTCCTACAATGAGCAGTTCTTC; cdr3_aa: CASSLTTSSYNEQFF
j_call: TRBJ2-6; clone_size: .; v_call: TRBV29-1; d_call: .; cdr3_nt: TGCAGCGTTGAAGAGGGGCCCCCTGGGGCCAACGTCCTGACTTTC; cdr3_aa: CSVEEGPPGANVLTF
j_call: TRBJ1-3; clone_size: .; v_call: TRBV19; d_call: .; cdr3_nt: TGTGCCAGTAGTATTATGCGGCGGTCGGGCTCTGGAAACACCATATATTTT; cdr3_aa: CASSIMRRSGSGNTIYF
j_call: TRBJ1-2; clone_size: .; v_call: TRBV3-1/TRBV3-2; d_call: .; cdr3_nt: TGTGCCAGCAGCCCGTCCCGGGAAGTCTATGGCTACACCTTC; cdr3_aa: CASSPSREVYGYTF
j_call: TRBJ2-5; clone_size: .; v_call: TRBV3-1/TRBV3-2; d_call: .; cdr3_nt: TGTGCCAGCAGCCAACCGGGGACGGAGGGGGAGACCCAGTACTTC; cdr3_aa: CASSQPGTEGETQYF
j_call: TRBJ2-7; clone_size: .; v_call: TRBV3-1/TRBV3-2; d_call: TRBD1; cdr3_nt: TGTGCCAGCAGCCGGGGATCACCGGGACAGCTCTATTACGAGCAGTACTTC; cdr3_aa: CASSRGSPGQLYYEQYF